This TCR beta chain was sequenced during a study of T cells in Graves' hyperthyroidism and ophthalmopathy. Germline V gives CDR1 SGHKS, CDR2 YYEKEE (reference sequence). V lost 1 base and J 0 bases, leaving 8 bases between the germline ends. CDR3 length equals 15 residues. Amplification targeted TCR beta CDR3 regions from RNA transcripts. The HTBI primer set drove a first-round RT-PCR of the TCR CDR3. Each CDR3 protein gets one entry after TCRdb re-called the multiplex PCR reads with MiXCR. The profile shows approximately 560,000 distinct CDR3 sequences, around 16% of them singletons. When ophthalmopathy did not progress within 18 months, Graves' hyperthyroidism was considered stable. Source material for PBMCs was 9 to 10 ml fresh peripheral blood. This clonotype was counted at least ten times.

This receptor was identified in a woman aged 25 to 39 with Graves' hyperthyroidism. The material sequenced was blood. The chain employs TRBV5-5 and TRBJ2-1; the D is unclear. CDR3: CASSLRSDSYNEQFF. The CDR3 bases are TGTGCCAGCAGCTTGCGGAGCGACTCCTACAATGAGCAGTTCTTC.